This T cell receptor (beta chain) was recorded in a study of response to subunit inactivated influenza vaccine. Study conclusions and caveats: Authors suggested each seasonal influenza vaccination recruits few new T cells.

In TCRdb, the RT-PCR reads were re-called with MiXCR into one record per CDR3 protein. Among about 700,000 distinct CDR3 sequences, roughly 15% were seen once, and the ten largest hold 7.5% to 8%. Remarks on this clonotype: Antigen: not known.

Losses at the gene ends were 2 bases for V and 8 bases for J; bases not matched to a gene: 6. The CDR3 sequence is 15 residues long. Germline values: CDR1 SEHNR, CDR2 FQNEAQ (reference sequence). The TCR sequence derives from a man between 45 and 60 years old who received an inactivated influenza vaccine. The input for sequencing was PBMCs from blood, taken 14 to 15 days before vaccination. The chain combines TRBV7-9 with TRBJ2-1; 10 bases fit TRBD2. The CDR3 loop reads CASSLMGLATDEQFF. The CDR3 DNA follows: TGTGCCAGCAGCTTAATGGGACTAGCGACTGATGAGCAGTTCTTC.